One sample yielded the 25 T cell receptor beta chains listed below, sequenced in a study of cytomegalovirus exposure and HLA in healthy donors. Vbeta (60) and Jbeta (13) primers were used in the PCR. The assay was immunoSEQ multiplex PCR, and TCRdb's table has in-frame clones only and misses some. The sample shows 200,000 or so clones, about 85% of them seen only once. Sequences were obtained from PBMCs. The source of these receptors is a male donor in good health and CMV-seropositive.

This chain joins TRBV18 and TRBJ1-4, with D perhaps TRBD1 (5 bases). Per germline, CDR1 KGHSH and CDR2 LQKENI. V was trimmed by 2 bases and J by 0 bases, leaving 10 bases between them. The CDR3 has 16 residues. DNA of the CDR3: TGTGCCAGCTCACCATCAGGGTTTGCAACTAATGAAAAACTGTTTTTT. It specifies CASSPSGFATNEKLFF.

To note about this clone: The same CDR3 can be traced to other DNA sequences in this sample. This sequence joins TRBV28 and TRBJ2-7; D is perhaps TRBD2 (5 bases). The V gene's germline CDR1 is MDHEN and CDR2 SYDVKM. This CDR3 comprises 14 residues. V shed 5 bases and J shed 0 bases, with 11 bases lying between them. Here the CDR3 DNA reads TGTGCCAGCAGTCTTCTAGCTGGCTCCTACGAGCAGTACTTC. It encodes CASSLLAGSYEQYF.

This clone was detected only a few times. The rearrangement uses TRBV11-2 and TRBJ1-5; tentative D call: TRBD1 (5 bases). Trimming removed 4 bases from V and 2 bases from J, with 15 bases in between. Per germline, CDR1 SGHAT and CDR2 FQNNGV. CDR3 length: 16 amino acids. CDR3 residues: CASSSIKGSRNQPQHF. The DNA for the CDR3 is TGTGCCAGCAGCTCAATTAAGGGGTCGCGCAATCAGCCCCAGCATTTT.

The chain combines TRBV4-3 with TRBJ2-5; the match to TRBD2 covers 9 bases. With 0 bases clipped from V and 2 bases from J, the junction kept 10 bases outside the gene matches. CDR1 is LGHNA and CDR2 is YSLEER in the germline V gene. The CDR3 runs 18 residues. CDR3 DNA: TGCGCCAGCAGCCAAGATGGGAGAGCGGGGGGCCCTCAAGAGACCCAGTACTTC. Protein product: CASSQDGRAGGPQETQYF.

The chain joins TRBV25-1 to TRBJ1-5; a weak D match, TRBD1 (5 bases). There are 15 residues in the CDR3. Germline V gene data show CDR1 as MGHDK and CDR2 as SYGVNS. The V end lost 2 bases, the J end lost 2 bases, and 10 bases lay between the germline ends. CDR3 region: CASSEGVRGNQPQHF. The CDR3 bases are TGTGCCAGCAGTGAAGGGGTCAGGGGCAATCAGCCCCAGCATTTT. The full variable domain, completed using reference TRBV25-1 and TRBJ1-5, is EADIYQTPRYLVIGTGKKITLECSQTMGHDKMYWYQQDPGMELHLIHYSYGVNSTEKGDLSSESTVSRIRTEHFPLTLESARPSHTSQYLCASSEGVRGNQPQHFGDGTRLSIL.

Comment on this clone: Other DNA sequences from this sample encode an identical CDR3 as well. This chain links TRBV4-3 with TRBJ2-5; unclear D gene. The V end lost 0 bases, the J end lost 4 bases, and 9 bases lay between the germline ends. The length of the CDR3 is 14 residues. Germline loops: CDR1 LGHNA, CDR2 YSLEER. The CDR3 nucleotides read TGCGCCAGCAGCCAAGACTGGAGAGGAGAGACCCAGTACTTC. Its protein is CASSQDWRGETQYF.

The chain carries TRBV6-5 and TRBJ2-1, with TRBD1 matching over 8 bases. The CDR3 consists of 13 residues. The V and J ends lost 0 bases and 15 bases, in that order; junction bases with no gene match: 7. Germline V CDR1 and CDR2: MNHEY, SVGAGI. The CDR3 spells CASSYSIDRGSFF. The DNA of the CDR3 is TGTGCCAGCAGTTACTCAATCGACAGGGGATCGTTCTTC.

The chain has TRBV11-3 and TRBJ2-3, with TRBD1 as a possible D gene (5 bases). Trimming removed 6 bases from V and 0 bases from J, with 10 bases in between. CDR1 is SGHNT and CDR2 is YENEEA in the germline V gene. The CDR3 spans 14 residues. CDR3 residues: CASSSGYSTDTQYF. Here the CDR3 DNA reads TGTGCCAGCAGTTCAGGGTATAGCACAGATACGCAGTATTTT.

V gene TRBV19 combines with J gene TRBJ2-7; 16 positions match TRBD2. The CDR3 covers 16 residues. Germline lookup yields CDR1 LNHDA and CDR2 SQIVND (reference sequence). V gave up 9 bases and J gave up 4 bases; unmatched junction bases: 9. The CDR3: CASRGLAGGERYEQYF. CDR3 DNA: TGTGCCAGCCGGGGACTAGCGGGAGGGGAACGTTACGAGCAGTACTTC.

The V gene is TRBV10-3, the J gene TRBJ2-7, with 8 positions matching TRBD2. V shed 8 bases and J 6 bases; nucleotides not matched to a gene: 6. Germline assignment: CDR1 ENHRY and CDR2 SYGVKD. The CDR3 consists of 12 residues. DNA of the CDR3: TGTGCCATCGAAGGACTAGCAAGCGAGCAGTACTTC. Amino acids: CAIEGLASEQYF.

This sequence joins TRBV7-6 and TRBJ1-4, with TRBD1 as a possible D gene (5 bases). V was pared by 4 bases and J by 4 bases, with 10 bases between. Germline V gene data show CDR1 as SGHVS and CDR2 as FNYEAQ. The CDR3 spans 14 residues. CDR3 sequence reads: CASSSRDRNEKLFF. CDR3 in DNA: TGTGCCAGCAGCTCCAGGGATCGTAATGAAAAACTGTTTTTT.

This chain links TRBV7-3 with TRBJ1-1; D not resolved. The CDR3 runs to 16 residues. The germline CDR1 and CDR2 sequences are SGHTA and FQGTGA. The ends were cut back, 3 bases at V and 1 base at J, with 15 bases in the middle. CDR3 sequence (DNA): TGTGCCAGCAGCTTGGGCATGTACAGTTCGAACACTGAAGCTTTCTTT. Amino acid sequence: CASSLGMYSSNTEAFF. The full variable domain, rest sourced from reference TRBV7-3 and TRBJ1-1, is GAGVSQTPSNKVTEKGKYVELRCDPISGHTALYWYRQSLGQGPEFLIYFQGTGAADDSGLPNDRFFAVRPEGSVSTLKIQRTERGDSAVYLCASSLGMYSSNTEAFFGQGTRLTVV.

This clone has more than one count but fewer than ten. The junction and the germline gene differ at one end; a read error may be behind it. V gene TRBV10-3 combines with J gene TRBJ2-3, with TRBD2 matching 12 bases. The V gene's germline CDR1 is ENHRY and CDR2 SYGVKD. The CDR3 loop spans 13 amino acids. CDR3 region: CATGTSGPSGTDF. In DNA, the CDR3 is TGTGCCACCGGGACTAGCGGGCCTTCGGGTACGGATTTT.

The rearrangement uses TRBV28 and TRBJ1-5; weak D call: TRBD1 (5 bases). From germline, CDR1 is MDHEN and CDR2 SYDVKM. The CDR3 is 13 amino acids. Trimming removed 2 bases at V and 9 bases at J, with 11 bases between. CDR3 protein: CASSLNGGLPQHF. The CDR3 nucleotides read TGTGCCAGCAGTTTAAACGGGGGGTTGCCCCAGCATTTT.

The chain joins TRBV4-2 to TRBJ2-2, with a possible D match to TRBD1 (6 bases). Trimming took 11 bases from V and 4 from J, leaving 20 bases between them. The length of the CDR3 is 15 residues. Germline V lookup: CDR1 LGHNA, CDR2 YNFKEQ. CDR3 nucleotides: TGTGCCTCCGAGCCTTTGGGGGCGGGCACCGGGGAGCTGTTTTTT. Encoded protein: CASEPLGAGTGELFF.

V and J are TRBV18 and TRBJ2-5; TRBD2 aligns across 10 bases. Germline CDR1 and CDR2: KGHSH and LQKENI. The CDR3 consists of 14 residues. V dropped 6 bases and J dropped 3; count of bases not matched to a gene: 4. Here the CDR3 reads CASSELAGKETQYF. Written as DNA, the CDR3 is TGTGCCAGCTCGGAACTAGCGGGGAAAGAGACCCAGTACTTC.

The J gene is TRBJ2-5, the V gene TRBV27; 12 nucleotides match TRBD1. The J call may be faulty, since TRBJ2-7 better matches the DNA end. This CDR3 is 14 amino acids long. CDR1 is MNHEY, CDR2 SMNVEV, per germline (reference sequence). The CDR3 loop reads CASSQGTGGGEQYF. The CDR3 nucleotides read TGTGCCAGCAGTCAAGGGACAGGGGGCGGCGAGCAGTACTTC.

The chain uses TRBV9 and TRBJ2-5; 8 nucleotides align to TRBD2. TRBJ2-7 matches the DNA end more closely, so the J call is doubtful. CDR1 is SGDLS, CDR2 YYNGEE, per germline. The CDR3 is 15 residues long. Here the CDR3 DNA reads TGTGCCAGCAGCGTAGATGCGGGAGGCGCCTACGAGCAGTACTTC. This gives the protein CASSVDAGGAYEQYF.

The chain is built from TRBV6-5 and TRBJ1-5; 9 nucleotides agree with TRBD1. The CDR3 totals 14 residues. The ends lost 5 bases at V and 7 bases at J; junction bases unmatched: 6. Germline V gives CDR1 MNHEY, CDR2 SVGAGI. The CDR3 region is CASSNDRGNQPQHF. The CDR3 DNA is TGTGCCAGCAGTAACGACAGGGGGAACCAGCCCCAGCATTTT.

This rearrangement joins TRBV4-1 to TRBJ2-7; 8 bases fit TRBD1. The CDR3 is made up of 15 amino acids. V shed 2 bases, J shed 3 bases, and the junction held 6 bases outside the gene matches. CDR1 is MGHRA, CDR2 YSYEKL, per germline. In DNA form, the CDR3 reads TGCGCCAGCAGCCAAAACAGGGGGGAGATCTACGAGCAGTACTTC. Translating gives CASSQNRGEIYEQYF.

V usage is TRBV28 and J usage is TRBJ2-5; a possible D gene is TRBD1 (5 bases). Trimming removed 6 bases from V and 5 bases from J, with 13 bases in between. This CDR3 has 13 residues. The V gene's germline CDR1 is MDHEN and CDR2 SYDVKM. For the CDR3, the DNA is TGTGCCAGCAGCTCACAGGTCCCGGAGACCCAGTACTTC. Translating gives CASSSQVPETQYF.

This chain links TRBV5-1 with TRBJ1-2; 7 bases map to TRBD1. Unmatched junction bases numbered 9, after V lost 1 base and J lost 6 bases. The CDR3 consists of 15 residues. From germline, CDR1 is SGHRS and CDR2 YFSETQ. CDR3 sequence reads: CASSLIAGTADGYTF. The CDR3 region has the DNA TGCGCCAGCAGCTTGATCGCCGGGACAGCGGATGGCTACACCTTC.

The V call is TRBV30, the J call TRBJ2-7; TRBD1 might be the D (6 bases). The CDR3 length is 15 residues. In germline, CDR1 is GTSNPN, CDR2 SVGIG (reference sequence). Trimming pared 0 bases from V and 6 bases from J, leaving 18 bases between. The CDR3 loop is CAWSVVPGARGEQYF. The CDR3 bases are TGTGCCTGGAGTGTTGTGCCAGGGGCGAGGGGCGAGCAGTACTTC.

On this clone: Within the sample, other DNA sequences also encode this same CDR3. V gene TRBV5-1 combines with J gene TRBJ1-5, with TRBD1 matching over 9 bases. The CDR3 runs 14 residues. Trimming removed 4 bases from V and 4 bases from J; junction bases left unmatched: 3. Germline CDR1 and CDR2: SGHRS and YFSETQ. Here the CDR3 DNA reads TGCGCCAGCAGCCTCGGGACAGGGAATCAGCCCCAGCATTTT. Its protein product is CASSLGTGNQPQHF.

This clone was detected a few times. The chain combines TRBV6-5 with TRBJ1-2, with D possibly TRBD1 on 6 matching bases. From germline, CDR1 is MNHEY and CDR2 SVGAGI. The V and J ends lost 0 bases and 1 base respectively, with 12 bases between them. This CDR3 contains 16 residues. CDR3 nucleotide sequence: TGTGCCAGCAGTTACTCTTTAGCCAGGGGTAACTATGGCTACACCTTC. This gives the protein CASSYSLARGNYGYTF.